This TCR beta chain was retrieved from a study of cytomegalovirus exposure and HLA in healthy donors. This PCR relied on a set of 60 Vbeta primers and 13 Jbeta primers. Only in-frame clones appear in the TCRdb table, and some are missing; sequencing was by immunoSEQ multiplex PCR. This table holds roughly 190,000 clones. Remarks on this clone: What it binds is not known.

Study findings and constraints: Segments of the TCR beta V type were, in most cases, productive about 87% or about 30% of the time in an earlier analysis. In terms of immune exposure information, only CMV serostatus was available. TCR beta chain V- and J-gene trimming was linked, in a later analysis, to a missense variant in DCLRE1C.

This CDR3 is built from 13 residues. Germline V gives CDR1 SGHRS, CDR2 YFSETQ. V lost 0 bases, J lost 8 bases, and 11 bases lay in between. The sequence was obtained from a man aged 25-40 years in good health and CMV-seronegative. The chain has TRBV5-1 and TRBJ1-2, with D perhaps TRBD1 (6 bases). Sample: PBMCs. This CDR3 is CASSLEQGGGYTF. The CDR3 nucleotides are TGCGCCAGCAGCTTGGAACAGGGCGGGGGCTACACCTTC.